These 29 T cell receptor beta chains originate from one sample sequenced in a study of neoadjuvant nivolumab and ipilimumab in lung cancer. The data were produced by immunoSEQ multiplex PCR, yet TCRdb's version contains in-frame clones alone and is incomplete. The sample lists tens of thousands of clones, 65% to 85% occurring once. Sequenced material: peripheral blood, taken before neoadjuvant nivolumab, alone or with ipilimumab. Receptors were obtained from an adult with non-small cell lung cancer.

This clone was counted a single time. The chain uses TRBV7-2 and TRBJ2-2; D gene ambiguous. CDR1 SGHTA and CDR2 FQGNSA come from the germline V gene. CDR3 size: 13 residues. V was clipped by 5 bases and J by 6 bases, with 10 bases between them. In DNA form, the CDR3 reads TGTGCCAGCAGCCGTGGGTTTTCCGGGGAGCTGTTTTTT. This encodes CASSRGFSGELFF. Full variable domain (missing parts from reference TRBV7-2 and TRBJ2-2): GAGVSQSPSNKVTEKGKDVELRCDPISGHTALYWYRQSLGQGLEFLIYFQGNSAPDKSGLPSDRFSAERTGGSVSTLTIQRTQQEDSAVYLCASSRGFSGELFFGEGSRLTVL.

The V call is TRBV19, the J call TRBJ1-1; the D gene is possibly TRBD1 (5 bases). Germline CDR1 is LNHDA and CDR2 is SQIVND (reference sequence). The CDR3 has 17 residues. Trimming took off 4 bases at V and 4 bases at J, with 22 bases between the two ends. CDR3 sequence (DNA): TGTGCCAGTAGTAAACCCCCCTGGGGACCCCGGGTCACTGAAGCTTTCTTT. Its translation: CASSKPPWGPRVTEAFF. Combining the CDR3 with reference TRBV19 and TRBJ1-1 gives the whole variable domain DGGITQSPKYLFRKEGQNVTLSCEQNLNHDAMYWYRQDPGQGLRLIYYSQIVNDFQKGDIAEGYSVSREKKESFPLTVTSAQKNPTAFYLCASSKPPWGPRVTEAFFGQGTRLTVV.

The V and J genes are TRBV5-4 and TRBJ2-2; D possibly uses TRBD1 or TRBD2 (6 bases each). The V end was cut by 6 bases, the J end by 2 bases, with 14 bases between. The CDR3 is 15 amino acids. Germline V gene data show CDR1 as SGHNT and CDR2 as YYREEE (reference sequence). The CDR3: CASTPGAQNTGELFF. The CDR3 DNA sequence: TGTGCCAGCACCCCGGGGGCTCAAAACACCGGGGAGCTGTTTTTT.

V gene TRBV4-1 combines with J gene TRBJ2-4; no reliable D call. Germline V CDR1 and CDR2: MGHRA, YSYEKL. The CDR3 runs 15 residues. V gave up 0 bases and J gave up 4 bases, with 10 bases separating them. The CDR3 region has the DNA TGCGCCAGCAGCCAAGATCCTCCAGGTAAAAACATTCAGTACTTC. Translation gives CASSQDPPGKNIQYF.

This chain joins TRBV21-1 and TRBJ2-7; the table assigns TRBD1, which was not confirmed against the DNA. TRBV21-1 is tagged as a pseudogene. The CDR3 has 16 residues. CDR3 residues: CASSFSGDRDSYEQYF. CDR3 sequence (DNA): TGTGCCAGCAGCTTCAGCGGCGACAGGGACTCCTACGAGCAGTACTTC.

The chain uses TRBV19 and TRBJ1-5; tentative D call: TRBD1 (6 bases). This CDR3 has 15 amino acids. CDR1 and CDR2 (germline): LNHDA, SQIVND (reference sequence). With 6 bases removed from V and 4 bases from J, the gap between germline ends came to 16 bases. The CDR3: CASSPRGTPNQPQHF. Written as DNA, the CDR3 is TGTGCCAGTAGCCCCCGGGGGACACCGAATCAGCCCCAGCATTTT.

The chain carries TRBV7-2 and TRBJ2-6; TRBD1 or TRBD2 may be the D gene (5 bases each). Germline CDR1 is SGHTA and CDR2 is FQGNSA. Trimming shortened V by 3 bases and J by 2 bases, and 8 bases separated the two germline ends. This CDR3 has 15 amino acids. The CDR3 protein is CASSLGVAGANVLTF. CDR3 DNA sequence: TGTGCCAGCAGCTTGGGGGTTGCTGGGGCCAACGTCCTGACTTTC. Together with reference TRBV7-2 and TRBJ2-6, the CDR3 gives the full variable domain: GAGVSQSPSNKVTEKGKDVELRCDPISGHTALYWYRQSLGQGLEFLIYFQGNSAPDKSGLPSDRFSAERTGGSVSTLTIQRTQQEDSAVYLCASSLGVAGANVLTFGAGSRLTVL.

V usage is TRBV4-1 and J usage is TRBJ2-5, with unresolved D. CDR3 length: 15 amino acids. V was clipped by 0 bases and J by 5 bases, with 13 bases between them. Per germline, CDR1 MGHRA and CDR2 YSYEKL. The DNA for the CDR3 is TGCGCCAGCAGCCAAGATGCCCTAACTTGGGAGACCCAGTACTTC. This gives the protein CASSQDALTWETQYF.

The chain has TRBV4-3 and TRBJ1-2, with unresolved D. V lost 0 bases to trimming and J lost 4 bases, with 9 bases between them. CDR1 and CDR2 from the germline V gene are LGHNA and YSLEER. The CDR3 loop spans 14 amino acids. The CDR3 sequence is CASSQERPAYGYTF. CDR3 in DNA: TGCGCCAGCAGCCAAGAGCGACCTGCCTATGGCTACACCTTC.

The chain couples TRBV25-1 to TRBJ1-1; D possibly corresponds to TRBD1 (5 bases). This CDR3 region has 13 residues. Germline V lookup: CDR1 MGHDK, CDR2 SYGVNS. Deletions cut 8 bases from V and 4 bases from J, with 14 bases between. CDR3 residues: CASAPNGGTEAFF. CDR3 sequence (DNA): TGTGCCAGCGCCCCAAACGGGGGCACTGAAGCTTTCTTT.

The CDR3 spells CASSQDFRDYEQYF. The CDR3, as DNA: TGCGCCAGCAGCCAAGATTTTAGGGACTACGAGCAGTACTTC. This rearrangement joins TRBV4-1 to TRBJ2-7; no reliable D call. The CDR3 consists of 14 residues. Trimming stripped 0 bases from V and 3 bases from J, with 9 bases between. Germline V CDR1 and CDR2: MGHRA, YSYEKL.

The chain uses TRBV9 and TRBJ1-3, with no clear D. The CDR3 runs 13 residues. Trimming took 0 bases from V and 4 from J, leaving 5 bases between them. Looked up from germline, CDR1 is SGDLS and CDR2 is YYNGEE. CDR3 nucleotides: TGTGCCAGCAGCGTAGGCCGAGGAAACACCATATATTTT. It yields the protein CASSVGRGNTIYF. Based on the CDR3 plus reference TRBV9 and TRBJ1-3, the full variable domain is DSGVTQTPKHLITATGQRVTLRCSPRSGDLSVYWYQQSLDQGLQFLIQYYNGEERAKGNILERFSAQQFPDLHSELNLSSLELGDSALYFCASSVGRGNTIYFGEGSWLTVV.

The rearrangement uses TRBV19 and TRBJ2-2; 13 bases agree with TRBD2. J gave up 2 bases and V 4 bases, and 7 bases lay outside the gene matches. This CDR3 region has 18 residues. Per germline, CDR1 LNHDA and CDR2 SQIVND (reference sequence). The CDR3 DNA reads as TGTGCCAGTAGTACAAGGACTAGCGGGAGCTTAAACACCGGGGAGCTGTTTTTT. Translating gives CASSTRTSGSLNTGELFF.

This clone has only one observation. The chain couples TRBV7-2 to TRBJ1-6; no definite D call. Deletions cut 5 bases from V and 0 bases from J, with 8 bases between. The CDR3 has 15 amino acids. The germline gives CDR1 SGHTA, CDR2 FQGNSA. The CDR3 sequence: CASSDGSSYNSPLHF. The DNA of the CDR3 is TGTGCCAGCAGCGACGGGAGCTCCTATAATTCACCCCTCCACTTT.

The chain employs TRBV6-1 and TRBJ2-1; TRBD2 might be the D (6 bases). The V end was cut by 2 bases, the J end by 10 bases, with 15 bases between. This CDR3 contains 14 residues. Per germline, CDR1 MNHNS and CDR2 SASEGT. CDR3 sequence: CASSERAGPIEQFF. CDR3 coding DNA: TGTGCCAGCAGTGAAAGGGCGGGGCCTATCGAGCAGTTCTTC.

The chain combines TRBV5-4 with TRBJ2-2; 7 nucleotides line up with TRBD1. The J segment lost 6 bases and the V segment lost 4 bases, leaving 9 bases of the junction unmatched. The CDR3 contains 15 residues. Germline V gene lookup returns CDR1 SGHNT and CDR2 YYREEE (reference sequence). This chain's CDR3 is CASSVGQVGPGELFF. CDR3 nucleotide sequence: TGTGCCAGCAGCGTAGGACAGGTGGGGCCCGGGGAGCTGTTTTTT.

The chain employs TRBV4-3 and TRBJ2-2, with 10 positions matching TRBD2. Looked up from germline, CDR1 is LGHNA and CDR2 is YSLEER. J lost 2 bases, V lost 1 base, and 4 bases had no gene match. The CDR3 runs 17 residues. The CDR3, as DNA: TGCGCCAGCAGCCAAGCGCCTAGCGGGAGTAACACCGGGGAGCTGTTTTTT. This codes for CASSQAPSGSNTGELFF.

For the CDR3, the DNA is TGTGCCAGCTCACCATCAACAGGGGAGCATGGCTACACCTTC. It yields the protein CASSPSTGEHGYTF. This chain connects TRBV18 to TRBJ1-2, with 7 bases aligning to TRBD1. V lost 2 bases and J lost 6; bases outside the gene matches: 6. The CDR3 runs to 14 residues. Germline V lookup: CDR1 KGHSH, CDR2 LQKENI.

This sequence joins TRBV2 and TRBJ1-1; 7 positions match TRBD1. This CDR3 has 13 residues. Trimming took 1 base from V and 11 from J; bases not matched to a gene: 7. Germline assignment: CDR1 SNHLY and CDR2 FYNNEI. CDR3 residues: CASSEERGLYAFF. The CDR3, as DNA: TGTGCCAGCAGTGAAGAAAGGGGGCTCTACGCTTTCTTT.

This chain links TRBV28 with TRBJ1-4; D might be TRBD1 (6 bases). The CDR3 extends over 15 amino acids. V lost 2 bases and J 4 bases, leaving 11 bases between the germline ends. The V gene's germline CDR1 is MDHEN and CDR2 SYDVKM. As DNA, the CDR3 is TGTGCCAGCAGTTTAACTCAGGGGTATAATGAAAAACTGTTTTTT. Translation gives CASSLTQGYNEKLFF.

Notes on this clone: The junction departs from germline at one end; a sequencing error may be responsible. This chain links TRBV9 with TRBJ1-2; D is uncertain. Germline V gene data show CDR1 as SGDLS and CDR2 as YYNGEE. The CDR3 is made up of 12 amino acids. The CDR3 protein is CASSSQWGREIF. The CDR3 bases are TGTGCCAGCAGCTCCCAATGGGGAAGGGAGATCTTC.

The CDR3 bases are TGTGCCAGCACAATGGGGCGCCTCAACACCGGGGAGCTGTTTTTT. Translation gives CASTMGRLNTGELFF. The rearrangement joins TRBV27 to TRBJ2-2, with D possibly being TRBD1 (5 bases). The V gene's germline CDR1 is MNHEY and CDR2 SMNVEV (reference sequence). The V end lost 7 bases, the J end lost 2 bases, and 14 bases lay between the germline ends. The CDR3 extends over 15 amino acids.

V is TRBV28 and J is TRBJ1-4; D is perhaps TRBD1 (5 bases). Germline CDR1 MDHEN, CDR2 SYDVKM. V was cut by 5 bases and J by 2 bases, with 12 bases left in between. The CDR3 sequence is 15 residues long. CDR3 DNA sequence: TGTGCCAGCAGTCCGACGGGACGGACTAATGAAAAACTGTTTTTT. Translated: CASSPTGRTNEKLFF.

The V call is TRBV13, the J call TRBJ2-7; tentatively, D is TRBD2 (5 bases). V lost 1 base to trimming and J lost 2 bases, with 15 bases between them. The CDR3 consists of 16 residues. From germline, CDR1 is PRHDT and CDR2 FYEKMQ (reference sequence). The CDR3 here is CASSLERVRSPYEQYF. As DNA, the CDR3 is TGTGCCAGCAGCTTAGAGAGGGTCAGGAGTCCCTACGAGCAGTACTTC.

This clone appeared a single time. The genes are TRBV5-1 and TRBJ1-6, with 7 positions matching TRBD1. With 5 bases clipped from V and 9 bases from J, the junction kept 8 bases outside the gene matches. The CDR3 is 14 amino acids. Germline V gives CDR1 SGHRS, CDR2 YFSETQ. CDR3 DNA sequence: TGCGCCAGCAGGGAGGGGACAGTCACTTCACCCCTCCACTTT. It translates to CASREGTVTSPLHF. Combining the CDR3 with reference TRBV5-1 and TRBJ1-6 gives the whole variable domain KAGVTQTPRYLIKTRGQQVTLSCSPISGHRSVSWYQQTPGQGLQFLFEYFSETQRNKGNFPGRFSGRQFSNSRSEMNVSTLELGDSALYLCASREGTVTSPLHFGNGTRLTVT.

The chain recombines TRBV9 with TRBJ2-6; D is undetermined. Deletions cut 3 bases from V and 9 bases from J, with 10 bases between. The CDR3 contains 13 residues. Germline CDR1 SGDLS, CDR2 YYNGEE. The CDR3 DNA is TGTGCCAGCAGCGCCTACGGTAACAACGTCCTGACTTTC. Amino acid sequence: CASSAYGNNVLTF.

This chain connects TRBV5-6 to TRBJ1-1, with TRBD1 as a possible D gene (6 bases). Germline V gene sequence: CDR1 SGHDT, CDR2 YYEEEE. Trimming left V 7 bases short and J 2 bases short, with 18 bases between. There are 15 residues in the CDR3. CDR3 in amino acids: CASHLVGAGNTEAFF. The CDR3 DNA sequence: TGTGCCAGCCACCTGGTGGGGGCAGGTAACACTGAAGCTTTCTTT.

The chain joins TRBV7-2 to TRBJ1-2, with TRBD1 matching 7 bases. V dropped 1 base and J dropped 4; count of bases not matched to a gene: 12. CDR3 length equals 17 residues. Germline V gives CDR1 SGHTA, CDR2 FQGNSA. CDR3 residues: CASSLDGTANNFYGYTF. In DNA form, the CDR3 reads TGTGCCAGCAGCTTAGATGGGACAGCCAATAATTTCTATGGCTACACCTTC.

The chain uses TRBV2 and TRBJ2-1; D possibly matches TRBD1 or TRBD2 (5 bases each). V gave up 4 bases and J gave up 15 bases, with 19 bases separating them. The CDR3 has 13 residues. CDR1 SNHLY and CDR2 FYNNEI come from the germline V gene. CDR3 bases: TGTGCCAGCAGTGGGTTATACCGGGACCCCGGGTTCTTC. Its translation is CASSGLYRDPGFF.